The 8 T cell receptor beta chains presented below share a single source sample, sequenced in a study of tissue T cells after allogeneic stem cell transplantation. The table came from immunoSEQ multiplex PCR; TCRdb's copy has only in-frame clones and leaves some out. The repertoire has fewer than 3,000 clones, roughly 50% of them found once; the top ten carry around 40%. Described time point: mouse harvest day 14 after allogeneic transplant. Tail vein injection delivered 10^7 T-cell-depleted bone marrow cells and 10^6 splenic CD5+ T cells. The sequenced material came from gut tissue. The receptors come from a female BALB/c mouse given C57BL/6 T cells with graft-versus-host disease after an allogeneic hematopoietic cell transplant.

A remark on this clone: Gene names denote mouse genes. The CDR3 goes on 1 residue after the read ends, and that part is filled in from the germline J gene. The chain is built from TRBV16 and TRBJ2-4; D might be TRBD1 or TRBD2, each matching 7 bases. This CDR3 region has 14 residues. Trimming shortened V by 0 bases and J by 10 bases, and 14 bases separated the two germline ends. Per germline, CDR1 SGHSA and CDR2 FRNQAP. The DNA read from the CDR3 is TGTGCAAGCAGCTTAGACAGGGGGGGATCCCCCTTGTAC. Translated, it gives CASSLDRGGSPLY. The whole CDR3 protein reads CASSLDRGGSPLYF.

On this clone itself: The genes are named according to mouse. The CDR3 end lies 1 residue beyond the end of the read and is filled in from the germline J gene. This chain connects TRBV13-2 to TRBJ2-5, with 8 bases that match TRBD2. The CDR3 contains 12 residues. Germline V lookup: CDR1 NNHNN, CDR2 SYGAGS (reference sequence). Trimming cost V 6 bases and J 4 bases; bases outside gene matches: 1. The sequenced CDR3 bases are TGTGCCAGCGCGACTGGGGAAGACACCCAGTAC. This gives the protein CASATGEDTQY. The whole CDR3 region reads CASATGEDTQYF.

This clone was detected only a few times. Mouse names are used for the genes. The missing CDR3 end, 1 residue past where the read stops, is filled in from the germline J gene. The chain combines TRBV12-2 with TRBJ1-2, with D unresolved. CDR3 length equals 14 residues. Deletions cut 0 bases from V and 2 bases from J, with 9 bases between. Germline values: CDR1 SGHLS, CDR2 HYDKME. This CDR3 is CASSLAGSNSDYTF. CDR3 bases read: TGTGCCAGCTCTCTCGCGGGGAGCAACTCCGACTACACC.

Worth noting for this clone: The gene names here belong to mouse. With the read ending 1 residue before the CDR3 end, the germline J gene is used to fill in that end. This chain uses TRBV19 with TRBJ1-1; D gene ambiguous. Germline V gene sequence: CDR1 FNHDT, CDR2 SITEND (reference sequence). Trimming removed 2 bases at V and 7 bases at J, with 12 bases between. CDR3 size: 13 residues. The part of the CDR3 DNA that was read is TGTGCCAGCAGTATTGGCAGGAGGGTAGAAGTCTTC. Translated, it gives CASSIGRRVEVF. The whole CDR3 region reads CASSIGRRVEVFF.

This clone is large within its sample. Mouse germline and gene names are used. The missing CDR3 end, 1 residue past where the read stops, is filled in from the germline J gene. The J gene is TRBJ1-1, the V gene TRBV14; no reliable D call. Germline CDR1 reads SGHDT; CDR2 reads FRDEAV. CDR3 length: 11 amino acids. The V end was cut by 3 bases, the J end by 2 bases, with 2 bases between. The covered CDR3 bases are TGTGCCAGCAGTTATAACACAGAAGTCTTC. This codes for CASSYNTEVF. The full CDR3 protein is CASSYNTEVFF. Complete variable domain (other parts from reference TRBV14 and TRBJ1-1): EAGVTQSPRYAVLQEGQAVSFWCDPISGHDTLYWYQQPRDQGPQLLVYFRDEAVIDNSQLPSDRFSAVRPKGTNSTLKIQSAKQGDTATYLCASSYNTEVFFGKGTRLTVV.

In regard to this clone: The genes are named according to mouse. From the germline J gene comes the end of the CDR3, since the read stops 1 residue before it. V and J are TRBV12-1 and TRBJ2-7, with 9 bases fitting TRBD2. From germline, CDR1 is SGHSN and CDR2 HYEKVE. The V segment lost 4 bases and the J segment 7 bases; nucleotides outside the gene matches: 4. CDR3 length equals 12 residues. This CDR3 is CASSLGGGEQYF. CDR3 DNA, as far as it was read: TGTGCCAGCTCCCTGGGGGGGGGGGAACAGTAC.

This clone was seen only a few times. The genes are named according to mouse. The CDR3 end is not reached by the read, which stops 1 residue before it; the germline J gene fills it in. V usage is TRBV26 and J usage is TRBJ2-3; D perhaps matches TRBD2 (6 bases). The V end lost 5 bases, the J end lost 4 bases, and 7 bases lay between the germline ends. The V gene's germline CDR1 is KGHPV and CDR2 FQNQEV (reference sequence). The CDR3 sequence is 12 residues long. CDR3 bases read: TGTGCCAGCAGTGGGGGGACAGAAACGCTGTAT. This gives the protein CASSGGTETLY. The complete CDR3 reads CASSGGTETLYF. The full variable domain, in which reference TRBV26 and TRBJ2-3 provide the parts outside the CDR3, is NSKVIQTPRYLVKGQGQKAKMRCIPEKGHPVVFWYQQNKNNEFKFLINFQNQEVLQQIDMTEKRFSAECPSNSPCSLEIQSSEAGDSALYLCASSGGTETLYFGSGTRLTVL.

A remark on this clone: The gene names given are mouse names. The read finishes 1 residue shy of the CDR3 end, and the germline J gene is used to complete it. The V call is TRBV23, the J call TRBJ1-1. The CDR3 extends over 15 amino acids. In germline, CDR1 is KGHTA, CDR2 FQNQQP. The CDR3 bases that were read are TGCTCCAGCAGTCAATCAGGAGGGGCCCTCACAGAAGTCTTC. Encoded protein: CSSSQSGGALTEVF. The CDR3 reads in full as CSSSQSGGALTEVFF.